This T cell receptor (beta chain) was captured in a study of T cell repertoires in cytomegalovirus infection (dated by TCRdb to between 2018 and 2020). About the investigation overall: Alongside well-studied HLA-B-restricted epitopes, the peptide stimulations were aimed at recently identified HLA-C-restricted CMV epitopes, whose presentation resists viral immunomodulation. Donor HLA type was relevant to the analysis, because carriage of CMV infection together with the matching HLA type was indicated by public TCR beta signatures. The full study reports these points: The ex vivo response was dominated by HLA-C-restricted CMV-specific TCR beta clonotypes, which also provided the single most frequent clonotype in two of eight donors. In both this cohort and an independent roughly 330-donor cohort, the cumulative frequency of public TCR beta family members distinguished carriers of CMV infection plus the relevant HLA type.

Its CDR3 holds 11 amino acids, cysteine through phenylalanine. Only the CDR3 DNA is retained, 33 bases long and in frame from the first base. Trimming takes 8 bases from V and 10 bases from J, and the germline ends sit 14 bases apart. With regard to this clonotype: Its antigen remains unidentified. No base qualities exist here, and no much larger clone lies one base off it.

Sequencing used an Illumina HiSeq 1500. TCRdb reworked the public reads: Q25 trimming with fastp, MiXCR clone assembly, productive beta chains retained. Entries that share a CDR3 protein sequence are merged under the most common genes and DNA. The sample yields more than 85,000 distinct CDR3 sequences; around 29% were counted once. The ten top clones hold about three quarters of the sample. Per the publication, the treatment or condition label means: in vitro stimulation with specific CMV peptide epitopes to enrich CMV-specific T cells. The sequencing here drew on CD8+ T cells from cultured PBMCs, taken from culture after CMV antigen stimulation. The rearrangement joined TRBV12-3 or TRBV12-4 to TRBJ1-1; perhaps TRBD1 is the D gene, with 6 bases matching. The origin of this receptor is a human donor in good health (CMV status not recorded). Some clones in this sample may be carry-over from other donors' samples. CDR3 loop: CASVGGPGAFF. The bases read TGTGCCAGCGTAGGGGGGCCTGGAGCTTTCTTT.